This is a list of T cell receptor beta chains from one sample in a study of read filtering for tumor transcriptome and immune sequencing. TCRdb analysed the reads with MiXCR anew, one entry per CDR3 protein. Of 100,000 to 150,000 distinct CDR3 sequences in the sample, 10% to 15% are singletons; the top ten hold 11%. The sample was a population of CD138-negative cells sorted from bone marrow. All receptors come from a donor aged 40 or over with multiple myeloma. CDR3s include the opening cysteine and the closing phenylalanine or tryptophan. The order of the fields is CDR3 protein, V gene, J gene, D gene. A D gene is named only where the DNA matches it firmly.

CDR3 protein: CASSLGQGITGGLFF; V gene: TRBV5-1; J gene: TRBJ2-2; D gene: TRBD1
CDR3 protein: CASSFGSNSNQPQHF; V gene: TRBV28; J gene: TRBJ1-5; D gene: .
CDR3 protein: CASNRGPPNTEAFF; V gene: TRBV6-1; J gene: TRBJ1-1; D gene: .
CDR3 protein: CASRDKGAGNQPQHF; V gene: TRBV10-2; J gene: TRBJ1-5; D gene: TRBD1
CDR3 protein: CASSVTGTGNEQFF; V gene: TRBV11-2; J gene: TRBJ2-1; D gene: TRBD1
CDR3 protein: CASSFSDRSGFYEQYF; V gene: TRBV28; J gene: TRBJ2-7; D gene: .
CDR3 protein: CASSPGLGTEAFF; V gene: TRBV11-2; J gene: TRBJ1-1; D gene: .
CDR3 protein: CSARVPPQRINEQFF; V gene: TRBV20-1; J gene: TRBJ2-1; D gene: .
CDR3 protein: CASRGLAGGTYNEQFF; V gene: TRBV6-2/TRBV6-3; J gene: TRBJ2-1; D gene: TRBD2
CDR3 protein: CASSFGTKETQYF; V gene: TRBV7-2; J gene: TRBJ2-5; D gene: .
CDR3 protein: CASSPDVSYEQYF; V gene: TRBV7-8; J gene: TRBJ2-7; D gene: .